One T cell receptor (beta chain) is described in this entry. The antigen it recognizes is unknown. Base qualities are not at hand, and no much larger clone is one base apart. These data originate in a study of shared clonotypes between healthy human individuals (TCRdb year 2020). For context, the study as a whole: Three men and a couple of women, aged 18 to 49 years, made up the cohort. To estimate repertoire size and how much clonotype sharing occurs between individuals, the study deeply sequenced the blood TCR repertoires of about five healthy adults. Between about 0.94 and 8.9 billion PBMCs per donor were obtained by leukapheresis. To increase sequencing depth and limit assay-specific biases, different laboratories used diverse techniques to prepare libraries and sequence TCR repertoires. Per donor, three plates each were used for CD4 naive and CD4 memory, two for CD8 naive, and one for CD8 memory.

Using the deep immunoSEQ assay, TCR CDR3 regions were amplified from genomic DNA by multiplex PCR. For each cell subset, the extracted genomic DNA was distributed evenly across all wells of several immunoSEQ 96-well plates, and each plate served as one replicate. For sorted subsets, each replicate PCR was loaded with 200 to 250 ng genomic DNA, equivalent to some 31,000 T cell genomes. The purified libraries were quantified using a Qubit 3.0 fluorometer, sized with a Bioanalyzer 2100, and then quantified again using the KAPA Library Quantification kit. Every immunoSEQ 96-well plate was sequenced on a dedicated single-read 150-cycle Illumina NextSeq 550 flow cell. The original methods were these. The immunoSEQ output contained only junctional sequences without quality scores, so filtering could not match that applied to full-length reads. To assign V/J genes and CDR3, sequences were annotated against IMGT germline references using PyIR, a Python wrapper for IgBLAST v1.9. Any read was removed if the V/J assignment was weak (E-value above 1e-6), the CDR3 was missing, or the read contained stop codons, out-of-frame junctions, or ambiguous translated residues. V3J clonotypes were defined by identical inferred V gene, J gene, and CDR3 amino acid sequence. The percentage overlap between two repertoires was calculated by dividing the number of shared unique clonotypes by the size of the smaller repertoire. Three approaches were used to assess repertoire richness: RTK rarefaction, the Chao1 estimator, and Recon v2.1 estimates of unobserved clonotypes. OLGA was used to compute generation probabilities for all TCRbeta clonotypes that the gDNA method yielded from four donors. TCRdb retrieved this table from immuneACCESS and kept in-frame rearrangements only. Not all clones are present; in checked studies, unresolved V genes account for under half, and no reason is known for the remainder. V, J and clone size are those of that table, while D and trimming were read from the DNA. The sample includes roughly 1 million clones, with 65% to 75% observed a single time. Jointly, the top ten make up over 1.3% of the sample.

The donors were healthy, HIV-negative adults who had no recently reported acute infections or vaccinations. All donors were Caucasian adults living in Nashville, Tennessee, USA. CD4+ T cells were enriched by magnetic negative selection, after which naive cells were positively selected on CD45RA and the negative fraction was taken as the memory subset. Blood was collected by leukapheresis, and PBMCs were isolated by Ficoll-Histopaque density gradient centrifugation and then cryopreserved in liquid nitrogen vapor phase. Analytical flow cytometry was used to check the purity and quantity of every magnetically sorted T cell population. Each sorted fraction had its genomic DNA isolated and then quantified by UV absorbance on a Nanodrop 2000c. Paper-wide results and their limitations: Only blood was sampled, and tissue TCR repertoires likely differ from those in blood. Pairwise subsampling led to the expectation that sequencing depth would affect the degree of clonotype sharing among donors. When several donors were compared, the shared fraction of clonotypes was roughly 4.8% for naive CD4, more than 3% for naive CD8, 2% to 2.5% for memory CD4, and under 0.5% for memory CD8. Rarefaction of sorted-subset datasets indicated incomplete sequencing despite the large sequencing depth. The genetic and exposure-history diversity represented was limited by the small number of donors. Larger estimated clonotype richness was generally found for naive subsets than for memory subsets. Compared with non-shared clonotypes, clonotypes shared by all four sorted-subset donors had higher generation probabilities.

CDR1 is given as SGHRS and CDR2 as YFSETQ, both from the germline V gene. Counted from cysteine to phenylalanine, this CDR3 has 16 amino acids. Only the CDR3 portion is preserved as DNA: 48 bases, with reading frame beginning at the first base. Trimming takes 4 bases from V and 1 base from J, and the germline ends sit 16 bases apart. Input material: memory CD4+ T cells sorted from blood. The sample's cell subset or site label is to be understood as: CD45RA-negative fraction. The chain couples TRBV5-1 to TRBJ2-3, with the D call perhaps TRBD1 or TRBD2, each one matching 6 bases. This receptor was identified in a man aged 18 to 29 in good health. The nucleotide sequence is TGCGCCAGCAGCCGCGGGGACACCTTCGGCACAGATACGCAGTATTTT. Translated, this gives CASSRGDTFGTDTQYF.